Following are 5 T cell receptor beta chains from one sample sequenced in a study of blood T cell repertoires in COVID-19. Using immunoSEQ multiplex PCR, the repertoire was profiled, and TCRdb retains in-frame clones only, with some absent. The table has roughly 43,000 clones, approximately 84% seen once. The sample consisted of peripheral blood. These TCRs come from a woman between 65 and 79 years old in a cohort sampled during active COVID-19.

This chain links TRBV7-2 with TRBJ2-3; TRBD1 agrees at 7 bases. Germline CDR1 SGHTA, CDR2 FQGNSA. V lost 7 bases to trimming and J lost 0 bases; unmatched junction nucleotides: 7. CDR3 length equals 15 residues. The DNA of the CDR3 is TGTGCCAGCATGAGAGACAGGGATAGCACAGATACGCAGTATTTT. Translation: CASMRDRDSTDTQYF.

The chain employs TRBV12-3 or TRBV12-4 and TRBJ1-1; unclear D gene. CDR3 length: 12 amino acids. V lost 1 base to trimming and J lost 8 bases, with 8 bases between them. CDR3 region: CASSLGGLEAFF. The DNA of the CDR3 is TGTGCCAGCAGTTTAGGCGGGTTAGAAGCTTTCTTT.

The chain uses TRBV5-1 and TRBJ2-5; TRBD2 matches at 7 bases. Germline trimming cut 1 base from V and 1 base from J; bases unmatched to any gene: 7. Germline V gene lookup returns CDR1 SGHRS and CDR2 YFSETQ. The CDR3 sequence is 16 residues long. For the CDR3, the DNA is TGCGCCAGCAGCTTGAACCCTAGCGGCACCCAAGAGACCCAGTACTTC. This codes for CASSLNPSGTQETQYF.

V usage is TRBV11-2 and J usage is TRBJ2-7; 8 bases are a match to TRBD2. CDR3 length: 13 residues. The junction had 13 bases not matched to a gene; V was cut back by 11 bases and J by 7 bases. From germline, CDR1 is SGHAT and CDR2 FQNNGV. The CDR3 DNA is TGTGCCGGATCCCGGGCGGGGGGATGGGAGCAGTACTTC. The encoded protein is CAGSRAGGWEQYF.

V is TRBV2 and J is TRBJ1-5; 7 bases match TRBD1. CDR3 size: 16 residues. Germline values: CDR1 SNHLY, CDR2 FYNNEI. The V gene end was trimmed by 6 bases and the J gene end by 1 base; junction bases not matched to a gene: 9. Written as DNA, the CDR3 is TGTGCCAGCAGGCCGGGACAGAGTGTGAGCAATCAGCCCCAGCATTTT. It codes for CASRPGQSVSNQPQHF.